The entry that follows covers one T cell receptor beta chain sequence. Which antigen it targets is not known. The read finishes 3 residues shy of the CDR3 end, and the germline J gene is used to complete it. These data belong to a study of T cells in women clearing cervical HPV infection (dated by TCRdb to 2017 to 2018). Background for the entire study: The cases were 25 to 30 women with histologically confirmed HPV16-related CIN3 or worse, and 2 of these cases were invasive cancers. The 20 to 25 controls were women who cleared a single incident HPV16 infection within 12 months without developing precancer or cancer. Blood from cases was collected at the visit at which the lesion was first identified, whereas blood from controls was collected once infection was no longer detected. Among cases, blood sampling came a median of roughly 150 days after lesion detection, with an interquartile range of 90 to 200 days. Because only a few women had HLA typing data, the possibility that HLA type acted as a confounder could not be ruled out. Nested within Costa Rica's Guanacaste HPV Natural History Study, an exploratory proof-of-principle case-control study compared TCR repertoires across cervical HPV16 outcomes. Cases and controls were matched on year of sample collection and on age within five years. Median age was about 35 years in cases versus roughly 40 in controls, and baseline characteristics did not differ significantly. In the parent cohort, some 10,000 women aged 18 or older were enrolled in Guanacaste, Costa Rica, during about 1992 to 1994 and were followed for more than 6 years. Five blinded duplicates per group were added as quality controls, giving around 60 samples: some 50 participants and some 10 replicates. Results the study describes overall, beyond this receptor: Lower TRBV6-7 relative abundance was observed in cases than in controls (roughly 0.12% versus 0.15%; Bonferroni P = 0.0008). TCR repertoire richness was significantly higher in CIN3+ cases than in controls across sequencing depths, while evenness did not differ. Because T-cell numbers per sample were unknown, differences in richness could reflect varying T-cell content rather than repertoire biology. Whether associations preceded infection or resulted from infection could not be shown with the cross-sectional design, and effector/memory subsets and HPV-specific T cells were not isolated. By combining richness with V gene abundances, random forest classifiers separated cases from controls with an estimated AUC of roughly 0.84.

The immunoSEQ assay used multiplex PCR to amplify TCR beta CDR3 regions from an average of approximately 1,300 ng of genomic DNA per sample. The assay corrected primer bias using a complete synthetic TCR repertoire to establish an amplification baseline. The amplicons were sequenced using the Illumina platform. From the authors' description of their analysis: Sequences were error-corrected by clustering with frequency ratios and a modified nearest-neighbor algorithm, then analyzed in the immunoSEQ Analyzer with IMGT gene definitions. At each rarefaction depth, TCR richness and evenness were averaged over 20 rarefaction repeats, and samples with fewer sequences than the depth were excluded. Wilcoxon rank sum tests with FDR correction were used to compare relative abundances of V, D and J genes between the groups. For the blinded duplicates, the intraclass correlation was around 95% for TCR richness and averaged about 81% across 70 or so gene segments. TCRdb holds this immuneACCESS table with in-frame rearrangements only. Some clones are missing; in checked studies, unresolved V genes explain under half, and the rest has no known cause. The D gene and trimming were derived from the DNA, and the V and J assignments and clone size from that table. Per the sample table, the count is some 33,000 clones. The biggest ten clones account for roughly 4.2% of the sample.

Every participant had a single incident cervical HPV16 infection, and women with prevalent HPV16 infections were excluded. Cervical HPV DNA was detected with MY09/MY11 PCR, and genotyping was done by dot-blot hybridization. Under 19 mL of heparinized blood were centrifuged, and the buffy coat was aliquoted, frozen at -30°C, then stored at -80°C. QIAGEN kits were used to extract genomic DNA from buffy coat specimens. From the cysteine through the phenylalanine, the CDR3 covers 15 amino acids. Only the CDR3 bases that were read are kept: 36 of them, in frame from base 1. From a lookup of the germline V gene, CDR1 and CDR2 are MNHEY and SVGEGT.

The chain is assembled from TRBV6-2 or TRBV6-3 and TRBJ1-2; D gene: possibly TRBD1, on 5 matching bases. The origin of this receptor is a woman between 18 and 70 years old with a cervical HPV16 infection that either progressed to CIN3+ or cleared (not recorded which). The specimen sequenced was blood buffy coat. The DNA read from the CDR3 is TGTGCCAGCAGTTCCACAGGTCCCCCTAGAGAAGTC. Its product reads: CASSSTGPPREV. The CDR3, in full, reads CASSSTGPPREVYTF.